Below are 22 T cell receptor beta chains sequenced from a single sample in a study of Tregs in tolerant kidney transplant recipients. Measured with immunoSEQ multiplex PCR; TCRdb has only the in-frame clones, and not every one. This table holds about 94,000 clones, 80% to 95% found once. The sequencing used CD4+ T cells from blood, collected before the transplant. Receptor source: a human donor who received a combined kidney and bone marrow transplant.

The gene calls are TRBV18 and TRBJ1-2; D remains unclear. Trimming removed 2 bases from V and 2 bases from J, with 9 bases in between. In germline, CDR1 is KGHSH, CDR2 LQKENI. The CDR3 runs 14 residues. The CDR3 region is CASSPGSVNYGYTF. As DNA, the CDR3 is TGTGCCAGCTCACCAGGCAGCGTCAACTATGGCTACACCTTC.

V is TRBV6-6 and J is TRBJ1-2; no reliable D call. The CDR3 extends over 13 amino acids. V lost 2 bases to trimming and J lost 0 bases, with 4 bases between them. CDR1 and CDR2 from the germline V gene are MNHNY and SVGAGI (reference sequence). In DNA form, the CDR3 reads TGTGCCAGCAGTTACACAACTAACTATGGCTACACCTTC. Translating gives CASSYTTNYGYTF.

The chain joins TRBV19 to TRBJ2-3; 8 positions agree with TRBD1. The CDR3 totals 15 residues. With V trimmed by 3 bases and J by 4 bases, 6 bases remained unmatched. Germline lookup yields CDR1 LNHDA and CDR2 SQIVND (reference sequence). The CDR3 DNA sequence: TGTGCCAGTAGTATCGAGACAGGGGACGCAGATACGCAGTATTTT. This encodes CASSIETGDADTQYF.

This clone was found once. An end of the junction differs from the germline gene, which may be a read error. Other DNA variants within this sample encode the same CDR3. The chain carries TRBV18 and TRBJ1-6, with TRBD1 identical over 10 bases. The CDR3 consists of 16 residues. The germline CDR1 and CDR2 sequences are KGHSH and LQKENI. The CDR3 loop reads CASSPPGQGYNSPLHF. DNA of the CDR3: TGTGCCAGCTCACCCCCGGGACAGGGGTATAATTCCCCCCTCCACTTT.

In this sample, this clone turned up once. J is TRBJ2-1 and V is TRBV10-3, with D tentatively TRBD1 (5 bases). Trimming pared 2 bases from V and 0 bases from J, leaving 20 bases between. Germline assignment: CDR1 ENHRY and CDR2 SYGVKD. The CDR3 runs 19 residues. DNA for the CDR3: TGTGCCATCAGTGAGCCGCTAGAACCCAGGGCGGACTCCTACAATGAGCAGTTCTTC. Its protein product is CAISEPLEPRADSYNEQFF.

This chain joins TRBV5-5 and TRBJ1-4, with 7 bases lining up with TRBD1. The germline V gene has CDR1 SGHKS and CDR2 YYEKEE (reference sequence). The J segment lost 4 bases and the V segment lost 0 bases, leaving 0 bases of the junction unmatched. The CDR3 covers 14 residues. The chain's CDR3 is CASSLGQGNEKLFF. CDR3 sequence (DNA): TGTGCCAGCAGCTTGGGACAGGGTAATGAAAAACTGTTTTTT.

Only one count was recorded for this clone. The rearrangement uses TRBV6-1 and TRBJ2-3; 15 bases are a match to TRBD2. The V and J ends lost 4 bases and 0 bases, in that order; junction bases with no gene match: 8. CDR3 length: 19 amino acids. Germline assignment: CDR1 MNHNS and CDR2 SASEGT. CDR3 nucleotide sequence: TGTGCCAGCAGTGCGGGGACTAGCGGGGGGTTACGTAGCACAGATACGCAGTATTTT. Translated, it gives CASSAGTSGGLRSTDTQYF.

The CDR3: CAWSVPIQGWKTQYF. The CDR3 DNA reads as TGTGCCTGGAGTGTACCCATACAGGGCTGGAAGACCCAGTACTTC. V usage is TRBV30 and J usage is TRBJ2-5; weak D call: TRBD1 (6 bases). This CDR3 comprises 15 residues. V lost 0 bases, J lost 6 bases, and 17 bases lay in between. CDR1 is GTSNPN, CDR2 SVGIG, per germline (reference sequence). The entire variable domain, with the rest obtained from reference TRBV30 and TRBJ2-5, is as follows: SQTIHQWPATLVQPVGSPLSLECTVEGTSNPNLYWYRQAAGRGLQLLFYSVGIGQISSEVPQNLSASRPQDRQFILSSKKLLLSDSGFYLCAWSVPIQGWKTQYFGPGTRLLVL.

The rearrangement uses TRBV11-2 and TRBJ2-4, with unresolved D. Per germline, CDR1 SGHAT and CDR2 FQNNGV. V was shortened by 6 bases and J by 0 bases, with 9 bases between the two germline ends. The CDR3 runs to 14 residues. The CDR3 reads CASRDRLAKNIQYF. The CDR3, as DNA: TGTGCCAGCAGAGACCGACTAGCCAAAAACATTCAGTACTTC.

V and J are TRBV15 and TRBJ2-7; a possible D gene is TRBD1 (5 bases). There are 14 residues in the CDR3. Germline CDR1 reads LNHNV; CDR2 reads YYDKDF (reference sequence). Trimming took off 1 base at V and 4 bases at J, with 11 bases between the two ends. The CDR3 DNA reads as TGTGCCACCAGCAGAGGCAGGGCCGGGTACGAGCAGTACTTC. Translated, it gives CATSRGRAGYEQYF.

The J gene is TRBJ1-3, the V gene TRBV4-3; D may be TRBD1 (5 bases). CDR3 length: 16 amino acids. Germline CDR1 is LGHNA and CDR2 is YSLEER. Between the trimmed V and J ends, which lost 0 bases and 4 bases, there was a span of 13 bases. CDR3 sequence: CASSQDQGARGNTIYF. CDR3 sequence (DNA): TGCGCCAGCAGCCAAGATCAAGGGGCACGAGGAAACACCATATATTTT.

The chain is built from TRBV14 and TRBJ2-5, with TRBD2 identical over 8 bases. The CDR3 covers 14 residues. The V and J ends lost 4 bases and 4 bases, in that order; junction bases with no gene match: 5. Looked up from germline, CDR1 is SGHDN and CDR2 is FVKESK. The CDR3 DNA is TGTGCCAGCAGCCCGTGGACTAGCAGAGAGACCCAGTACTTC. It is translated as CASSPWTSRETQYF.

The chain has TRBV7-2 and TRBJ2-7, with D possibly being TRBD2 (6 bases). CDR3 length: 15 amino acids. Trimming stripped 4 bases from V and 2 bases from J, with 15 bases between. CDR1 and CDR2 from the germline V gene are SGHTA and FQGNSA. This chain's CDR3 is CASSSRLDPTYEQYF. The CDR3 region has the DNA TGTGCCAGCAGCTCAAGACTAGACCCAACCTACGAGCAGTACTTC.

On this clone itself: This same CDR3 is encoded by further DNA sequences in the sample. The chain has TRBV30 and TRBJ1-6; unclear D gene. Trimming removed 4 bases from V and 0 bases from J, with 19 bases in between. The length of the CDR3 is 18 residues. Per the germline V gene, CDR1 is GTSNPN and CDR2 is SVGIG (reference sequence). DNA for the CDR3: TGTGCCTGGACGCAACTACGGCCCCTCAGCTCCTATAATTCACCCCTCCACTTT. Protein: CAWTQLRPLSSYNSPLHF.

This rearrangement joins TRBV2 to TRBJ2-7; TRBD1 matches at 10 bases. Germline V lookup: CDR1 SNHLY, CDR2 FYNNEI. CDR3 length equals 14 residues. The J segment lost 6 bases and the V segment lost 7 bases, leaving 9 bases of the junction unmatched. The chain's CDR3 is CASTSDRGDREQYF. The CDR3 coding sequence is TGTGCCAGCACCTCGGACAGGGGGGATCGCGAGCAGTACTTC.

The CDR3 nucleotides read TGTGCCACCAGTATCGGGGGGCAAGTTAGCTACACCTTC. Translated: CATSIGGQVSYTF. V usage is TRBV15 and J usage is TRBJ1-2, with D possibly matching TRBD1 (6 bases). The CDR3 totals 13 residues. CDR1 is LNHNV, CDR2 YYDKDF, per germline (reference sequence). With 6 bases removed from V and 9 bases from J, the gap between germline ends came to 17 bases.

Written as DNA, the CDR3 is TGTGCCAGCAGCCTATCCCCTTGGACAGGCGGAAACACCATATATTTT. This codes for CASSLSPWTGGNTIYF. V usage is TRBV9 and J usage is TRBJ1-3; TRBD1 agrees at 7 bases. The V and J ends lost 4 bases and 4 bases, in that order; junction bases with no gene match: 11. The CDR3 has 16 residues. The germline CDR1 and CDR2 sequences are SGDLS and YYNGEE.

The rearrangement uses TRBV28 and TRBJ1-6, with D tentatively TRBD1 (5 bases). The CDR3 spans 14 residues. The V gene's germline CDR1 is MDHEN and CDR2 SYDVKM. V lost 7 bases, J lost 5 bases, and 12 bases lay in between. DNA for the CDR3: TGTGCCAGCAAGGACACCATCAATAATTCACCCCTCCACTTT. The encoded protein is CASKDTINNSPLHF.

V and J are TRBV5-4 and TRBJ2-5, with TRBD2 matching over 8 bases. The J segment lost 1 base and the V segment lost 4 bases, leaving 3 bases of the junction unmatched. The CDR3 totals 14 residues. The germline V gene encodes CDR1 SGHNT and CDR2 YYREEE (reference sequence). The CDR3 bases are TGTGCCAGCAGCCCGACTAGCGCCCAAGAGACCCAGTACTTC. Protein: CASSPTSAQETQYF.

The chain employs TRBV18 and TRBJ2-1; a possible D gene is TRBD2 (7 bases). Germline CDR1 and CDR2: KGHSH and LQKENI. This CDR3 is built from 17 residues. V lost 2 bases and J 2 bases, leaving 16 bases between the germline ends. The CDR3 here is CASSPGMKGGTYNEQFF. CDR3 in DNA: TGTGCCAGCTCACCAGGGATGAAGGGGGGGACCTACAATGAGCAGTTCTTC.

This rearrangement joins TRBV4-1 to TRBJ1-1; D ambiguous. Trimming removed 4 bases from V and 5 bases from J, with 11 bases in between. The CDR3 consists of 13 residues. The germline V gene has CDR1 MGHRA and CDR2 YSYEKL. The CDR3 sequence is CASSRVGKTEAFF. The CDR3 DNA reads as TGCGCCAGCAGCCGGGTCGGGAAGACTGAAGCTTTCTTT.

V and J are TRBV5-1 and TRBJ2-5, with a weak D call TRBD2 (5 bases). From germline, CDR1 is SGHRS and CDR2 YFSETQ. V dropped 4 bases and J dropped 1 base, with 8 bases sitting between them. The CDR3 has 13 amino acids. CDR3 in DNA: TGCGCCAGCAGCGTCGGGGTCCAAGAGACCCAGTACTTC. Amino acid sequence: CASSVGVQETQYF.